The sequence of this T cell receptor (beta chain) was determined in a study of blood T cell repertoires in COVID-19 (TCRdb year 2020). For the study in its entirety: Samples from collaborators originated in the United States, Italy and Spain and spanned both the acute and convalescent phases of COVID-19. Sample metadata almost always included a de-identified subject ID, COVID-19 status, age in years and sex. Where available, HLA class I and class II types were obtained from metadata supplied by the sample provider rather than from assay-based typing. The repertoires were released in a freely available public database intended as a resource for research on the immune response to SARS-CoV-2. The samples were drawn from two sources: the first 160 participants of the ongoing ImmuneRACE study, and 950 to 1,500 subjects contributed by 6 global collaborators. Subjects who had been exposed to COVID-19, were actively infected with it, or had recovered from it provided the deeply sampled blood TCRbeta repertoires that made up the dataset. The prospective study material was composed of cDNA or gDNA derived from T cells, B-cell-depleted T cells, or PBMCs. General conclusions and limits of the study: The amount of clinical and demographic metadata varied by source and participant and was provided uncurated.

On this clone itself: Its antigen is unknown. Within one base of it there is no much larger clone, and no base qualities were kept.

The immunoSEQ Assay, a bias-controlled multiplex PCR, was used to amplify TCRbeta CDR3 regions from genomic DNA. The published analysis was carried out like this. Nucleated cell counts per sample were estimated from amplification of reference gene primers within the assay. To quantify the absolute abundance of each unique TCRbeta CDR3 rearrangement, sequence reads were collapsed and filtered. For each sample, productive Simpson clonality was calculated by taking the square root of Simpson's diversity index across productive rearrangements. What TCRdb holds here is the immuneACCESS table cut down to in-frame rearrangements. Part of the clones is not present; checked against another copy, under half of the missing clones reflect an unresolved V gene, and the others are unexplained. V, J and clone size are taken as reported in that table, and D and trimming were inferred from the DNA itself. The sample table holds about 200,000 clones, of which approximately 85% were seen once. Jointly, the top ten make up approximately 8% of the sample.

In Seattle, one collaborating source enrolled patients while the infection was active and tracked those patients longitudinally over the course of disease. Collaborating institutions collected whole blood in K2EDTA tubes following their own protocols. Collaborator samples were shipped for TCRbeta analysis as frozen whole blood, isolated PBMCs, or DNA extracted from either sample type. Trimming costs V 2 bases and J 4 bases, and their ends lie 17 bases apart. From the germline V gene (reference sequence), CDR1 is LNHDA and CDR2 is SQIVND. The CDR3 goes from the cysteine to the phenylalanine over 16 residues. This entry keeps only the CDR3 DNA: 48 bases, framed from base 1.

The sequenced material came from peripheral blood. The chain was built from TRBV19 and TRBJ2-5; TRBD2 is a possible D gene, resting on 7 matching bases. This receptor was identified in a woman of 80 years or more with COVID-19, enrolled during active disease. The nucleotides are TGTGCCAGTAGTATATCCCCCGGGGCGGGGGCAGAGACCCAGTACTTC. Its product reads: CASSISPGAGAETQYF.